The entry below gives a single TCR beta chain sequence along with its context. Germline V gene data show CDR1 as SGHRS and CDR2 as YFSETQ. J was trimmed by 4 bases and V by 1 base; bases with no gene match: 6. The CDR3 runs 16 residues. The data originate from a study of blood T cell repertoires in COVID-19. Per the original data handling: The assay estimated nucleated cells by amplifying reference gene primers. Measured with immunoSEQ multiplex PCR; TCRdb has only the in-frame clones, and not every one. D and trimming were read from the DNA, whereas the V and J calls and clone size are those reported in that table. The sample includes some 260,000 clones, approximately 90% of them seen just once. Cohorts were assigned according to the clinical history that participants reported.

Sequences were obtained from PBMCs or T cells enriched from blood (not recorded which). The J gene is TRBJ2-2, the V gene TRBV5-1; 8 nucleotides align to TRBD2. The receptor was isolated from a woman between 18 and 29 years old who had recovered from COVID-19. The CDR3 DNA reads TGCGCCAGCAGCTTGACAGGAACTAGCGGCACCGGGGAGCTGTTTTTT. Translated: CASSLTGTSGTGELFF.